Given below is one T cell receptor beta chain in context. This clonotype was detected only a few times. No cognate antigen has been identified for it. It has no much larger one-base neighbor in the sample; base qualities were not kept. The sample's time point label, in plain terms: sample taken at primary tumor resection. Without any cell sorting, TCR sequencing was performed on whole RNA extracted either from tumor and nontumor lung tissue or from cryopreserved PBMC samples. The donors were 65 to 85 patients from the lung TRACERx cohort who had early-stage, untreated non-small cell lung cancer. Only patients for whom sufficient RNA was available from at least two tumor regions were selected for TCR sequencing. The cysteine opens and the phenylalanine closes a CDR3 of 13 amino acids. Only the CDR3 portion is preserved as DNA: 39 bases, with reading frame beginning at the first base. V and J lose 1 base and 8 bases, and a span of 12 bases separates them. From the germline V gene (reference sequence), CDR1 is SGHKS and CDR2 is YYEKEE.

Libraries came from 5' RACE. The data were produced on a NextSeq 500. The TCR library protocol attached a unique molecular identifier to each TCR cDNA molecule to allow correction of PCR and sequencing errors. Per the original workflow: Decombinator tools were used for TCR identification, UMI-based error correction and CDR3 extraction. Expanded TCRs were defined as those above a frequency of 2 per 1,000, corresponding to the top 1% of the tumor frequency distribution. Renyi diversity was computed with the R vegan package after each repertoire had been subsampled 100 times to 5,000 TCRs. CDR3 similarity networks were built from amino acid triplet string-kernel similarity, with CDR3s being connected when pairwise similarity was above 0.82. TCRdb itself trimmed the public reads at Q25 with fastp, ran MiXCR and retained productive beta chains. Rows with one shared CDR3 protein collapse into an entry with the most common genes and DNA. The V and J calls were determined by TCRdb, not by the authors. The sample data list about 75,000 distinct CDR3 sequences, and about an eighth of these were observed just once. The top ten clones comprise over 5.5% of the sample.

These data are taken from a study of spatial heterogeneity in lung cancer (dated by TCRdb to between 2018 and 2021). Notes on the research overall: More beta-chain than alpha-chain transcripts were consistently detected, likely reflecting higher beta-chain transcript abundance. Both alpha and beta chains were TCR-sequenced in samples taken at surgery, namely 220 tumor regions, around 64 matched nontumor lung samples and about 58 PBMC samples. Nonsynonymous mutation counts, determined by whole-exome sequencing of tumor tissue, were related to features of the TCR repertoire. In the raw uncorrected reads, each unique combination of TCR and UMI appeared on average more than ten times. The study quantitatively compared TCR alpha and beta repertoires across multiple tumor regions, matched nontumor lung and blood in non-small cell lung cancer. Overall results and qualifications from the work: Ubiquitous expanded tumor TCRs were found in blood more often at tumor resection than at routine follow-up. Confirming at a functional level the hypothesis that regional TCRs recognize regional mutations was considered to require additional single-cell paired TCR alpha and beta sequencing.

The rearranged chain carries TRBV5-5 and TRBJ1-2; the D gene is possibly TRBD1, with 5 bases matching. The sequenced sample was PBMCs, obtained at surgery. This clonotype was sampled from a male donor with early-stage non-small cell lung cancer. CDR3 reads: CASSLISGDGYTF. The sequence in DNA is TGTGCCAGCAGCTTGATCTCTGGGGACGGCTACACCTTC. With the portions outside the CDR3 filled from the reference TRBV5-5 and TRBJ1-2 genes, the complete variable region becomes DAGVTQSPTHLIKTRGQQVTLRCSPISGHKSVSWYQQVLGQGPQFIFQYYEKEERGRGNFPDRFSARQFPNYSSELNVNALLLGDSALYLCASSLISGDGYTFGSGTRLTVV.